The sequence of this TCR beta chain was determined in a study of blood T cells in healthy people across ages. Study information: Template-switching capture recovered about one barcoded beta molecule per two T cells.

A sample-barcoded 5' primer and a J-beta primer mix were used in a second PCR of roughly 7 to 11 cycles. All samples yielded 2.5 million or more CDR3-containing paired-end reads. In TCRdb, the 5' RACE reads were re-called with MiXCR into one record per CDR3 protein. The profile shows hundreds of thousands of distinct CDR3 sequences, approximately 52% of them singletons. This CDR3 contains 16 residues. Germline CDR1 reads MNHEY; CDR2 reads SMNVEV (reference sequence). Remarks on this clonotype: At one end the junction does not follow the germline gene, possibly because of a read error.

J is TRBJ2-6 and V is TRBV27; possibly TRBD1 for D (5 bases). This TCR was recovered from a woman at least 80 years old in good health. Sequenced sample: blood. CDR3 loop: CASSSPQGTGANVPTF. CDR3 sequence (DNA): TGTGCCAGCAGTTCCCCCCAGGGTACTGGGGCCAACGTCCCGACTTTC.